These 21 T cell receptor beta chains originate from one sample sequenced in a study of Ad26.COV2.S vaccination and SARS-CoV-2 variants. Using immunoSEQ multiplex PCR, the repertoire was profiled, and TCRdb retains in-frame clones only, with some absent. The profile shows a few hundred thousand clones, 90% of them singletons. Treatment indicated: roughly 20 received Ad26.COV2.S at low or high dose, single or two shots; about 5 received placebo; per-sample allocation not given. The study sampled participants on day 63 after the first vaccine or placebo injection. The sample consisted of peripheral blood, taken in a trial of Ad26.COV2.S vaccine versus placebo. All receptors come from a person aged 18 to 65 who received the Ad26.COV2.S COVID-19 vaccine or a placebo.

CDR3 sequence (DNA): TGTGCCAGCAGTACGAACAGGGGGAGAACTAATGAAAAACTGTTTTTT. Protein: CASSTNRGRTNEKLFF. J is TRBJ1-4 and V is TRBV28; 8 nucleotides line up with TRBD1. Germline trimming cut 5 bases from V and 1 base from J; bases unmatched to any gene: 6. Germline loops: CDR1 MDHEN, CDR2 SYDVKM. The length of the CDR3 is 16 residues.

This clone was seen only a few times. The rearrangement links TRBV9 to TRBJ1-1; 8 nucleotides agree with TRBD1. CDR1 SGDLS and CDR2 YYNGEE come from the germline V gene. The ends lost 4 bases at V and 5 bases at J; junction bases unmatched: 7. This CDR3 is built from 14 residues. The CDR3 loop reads CASSFGQGNTEAFF. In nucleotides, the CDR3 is TGTGCCAGCAGCTTCGGACAGGGAAATACTGAAGCTTTCTTT.

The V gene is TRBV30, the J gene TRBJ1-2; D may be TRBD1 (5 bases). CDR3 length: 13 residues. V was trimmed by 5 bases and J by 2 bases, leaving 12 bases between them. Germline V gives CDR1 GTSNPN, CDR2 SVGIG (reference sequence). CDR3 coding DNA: TGTGCCTGGGCGCGGGGCTCGAACTATGGCTACACCTTC. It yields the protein CAWARGSNYGYTF.

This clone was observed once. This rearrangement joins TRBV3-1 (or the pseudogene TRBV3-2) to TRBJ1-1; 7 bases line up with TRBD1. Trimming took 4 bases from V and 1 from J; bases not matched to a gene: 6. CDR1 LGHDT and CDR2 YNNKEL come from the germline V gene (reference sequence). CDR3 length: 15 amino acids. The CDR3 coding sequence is TGTGCCAGCAGCCGGGACAGAAGCTCGAACACTGAAGCTTTCTTT. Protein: CASSRDRSSNTEAFF.

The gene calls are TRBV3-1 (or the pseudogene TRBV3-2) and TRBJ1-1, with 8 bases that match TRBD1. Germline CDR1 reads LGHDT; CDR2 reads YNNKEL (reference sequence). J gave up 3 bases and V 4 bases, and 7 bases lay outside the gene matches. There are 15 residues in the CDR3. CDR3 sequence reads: CASSRTGLRDTEAFF. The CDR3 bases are TGTGCCAGCAGCCGGACAGGGCTTCGGGACACTGAAGCTTTCTTT.

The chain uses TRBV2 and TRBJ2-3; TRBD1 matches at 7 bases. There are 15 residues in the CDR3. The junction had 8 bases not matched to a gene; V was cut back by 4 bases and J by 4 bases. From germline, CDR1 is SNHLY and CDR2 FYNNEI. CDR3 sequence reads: CASSVDRAGADTQYF. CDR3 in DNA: TGTGCCAGCAGTGTCGACAGGGCAGGGGCAGATACGCAGTATTTT.

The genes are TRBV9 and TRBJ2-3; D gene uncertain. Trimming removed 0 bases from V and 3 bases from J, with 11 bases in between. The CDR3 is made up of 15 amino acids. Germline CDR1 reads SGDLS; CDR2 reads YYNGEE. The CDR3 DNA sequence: TGTGCCAGCAGCGTAGATGGGGTGGGTACAGATACGCAGTATTTT. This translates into CASSVDGVGTDTQYF.

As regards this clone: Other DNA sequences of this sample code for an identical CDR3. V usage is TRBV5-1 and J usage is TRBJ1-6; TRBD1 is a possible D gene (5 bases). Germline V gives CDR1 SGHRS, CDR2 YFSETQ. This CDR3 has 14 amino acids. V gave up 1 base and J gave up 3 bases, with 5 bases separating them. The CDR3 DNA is TGCGCCAGCAGCTTGCAGGGCTATAATTCACCCCTCCACTTT. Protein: CASSLQGYNSPLHF.

CDR3 sequence: CASSLVESSYNEQFF. The DNA for the CDR3 is TGTGCCAGCAGCTTAGTAGAATCCTCCTACAATGAGCAGTTCTTC. V gene TRBV7-8 combines with J gene TRBJ2-1; D unresolved. Trimming stripped 1 base from V and 0 bases from J, with 7 bases between. This CDR3 is built from 15 residues. CDR1 and CDR2 from the germline V gene are SGHVS and FQNEAQ.

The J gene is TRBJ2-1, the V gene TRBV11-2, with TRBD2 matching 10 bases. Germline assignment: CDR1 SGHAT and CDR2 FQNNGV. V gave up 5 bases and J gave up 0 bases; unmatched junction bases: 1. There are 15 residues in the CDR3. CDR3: CASSPSGSSYNEQFF. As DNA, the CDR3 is TGTGCCAGCAGCCCTAGCGGGAGCTCCTACAATGAGCAGTTCTTC.

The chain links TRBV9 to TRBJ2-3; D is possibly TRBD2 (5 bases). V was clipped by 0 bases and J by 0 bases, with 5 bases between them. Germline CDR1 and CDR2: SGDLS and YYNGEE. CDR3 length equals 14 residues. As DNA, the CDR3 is TGTGCCAGCAGCGTAGTAGCGAGCACAGATACGCAGTATTTT. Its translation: CASSVVASTDTQYF.

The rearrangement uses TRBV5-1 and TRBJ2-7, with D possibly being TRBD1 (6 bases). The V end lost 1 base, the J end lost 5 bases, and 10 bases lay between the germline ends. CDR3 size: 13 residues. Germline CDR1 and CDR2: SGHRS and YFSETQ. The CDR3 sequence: CASSLQGRHEQYF. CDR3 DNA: TGCGCCAGCAGCTTGCAGGGGAGACACGAGCAGTACTTC. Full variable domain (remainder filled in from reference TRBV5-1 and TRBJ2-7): KAGVTQTPRYLIKTRGQQVTLSCSPISGHRSVSWYQQTPGQGLQFLFEYFSETQRNKGNFPGRFSGRQFSNSRSEMNVSTLELGDSALYLCASSLQGRHEQYFGPGTRLTVT.

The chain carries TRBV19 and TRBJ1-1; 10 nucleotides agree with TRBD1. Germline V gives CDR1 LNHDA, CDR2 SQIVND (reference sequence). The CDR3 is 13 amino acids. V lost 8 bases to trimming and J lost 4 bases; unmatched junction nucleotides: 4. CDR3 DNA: TGTGCCAGTCGGGGACAGGGGAGCACTGAAGCTTTCTTT. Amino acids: CASRGQGSTEAFF.

The chain's CDR3 is CASSPGPGTEVYEQYF. The DNA of the CDR3 is TGCGCCAGCAGCCCAGGCCCGGGGACAGAGGTCTACGAGCAGTACTTC. This chain uses TRBV5-1 with TRBJ2-7; 7 nucleotides agree with TRBD1. Germline V gives CDR1 SGHRS, CDR2 YFSETQ. This CDR3 contains 16 residues. With V trimmed by 4 bases and J by 3 bases, 13 bases remained unmatched.

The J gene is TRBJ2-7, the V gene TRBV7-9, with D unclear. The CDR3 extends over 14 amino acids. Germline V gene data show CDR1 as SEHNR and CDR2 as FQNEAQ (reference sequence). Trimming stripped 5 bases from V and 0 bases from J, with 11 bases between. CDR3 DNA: TGTGCCAGCAGCATCCGGGCCGACTCCTACGAGCAGTACTTC. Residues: CASSIRADSYEQYF.

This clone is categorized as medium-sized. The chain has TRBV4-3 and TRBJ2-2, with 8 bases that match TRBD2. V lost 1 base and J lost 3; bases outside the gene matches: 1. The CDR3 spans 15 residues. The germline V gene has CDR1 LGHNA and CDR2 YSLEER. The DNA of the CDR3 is TGCGCCAGCAGCCAAGTGCGGGAGGACACCGGGGAGCTGTTTTTT. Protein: CASSQVREDTGELFF.

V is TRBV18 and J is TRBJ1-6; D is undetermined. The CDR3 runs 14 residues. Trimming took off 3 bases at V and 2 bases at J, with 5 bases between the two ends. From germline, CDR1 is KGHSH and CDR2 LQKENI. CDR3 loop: CASSPGTYNSPLHF. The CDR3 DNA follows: TGTGCCAGCTCACCGGGCACCTATAATTCACCCCTCCACTTT.

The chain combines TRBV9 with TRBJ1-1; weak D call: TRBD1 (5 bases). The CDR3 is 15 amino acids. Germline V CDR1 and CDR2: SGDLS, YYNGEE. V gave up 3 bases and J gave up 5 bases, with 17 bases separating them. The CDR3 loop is CASSGGTGVFTEAFF. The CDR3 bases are TGTGCCAGCAGCGGGGGTACGGGGGTCTTTACTGAAGCTTTCTTT. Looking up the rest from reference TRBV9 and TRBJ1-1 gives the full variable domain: DSGVTQTPKHLITATGQRVTLRCSPRSGDLSVYWYQQSLDQGLQFLIQYYNGEERAKGNILERFSAQQFPDLHSELNLSSLELGDSALYFCASSGGTGVFTEAFFGQGTRLTVV.

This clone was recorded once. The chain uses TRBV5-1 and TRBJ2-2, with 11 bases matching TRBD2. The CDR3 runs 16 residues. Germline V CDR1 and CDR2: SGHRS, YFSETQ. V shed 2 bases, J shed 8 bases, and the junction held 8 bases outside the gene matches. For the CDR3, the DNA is TGCGCCAGCAGCTTCGGACTAGCGGGTTTGGCGGGGGAGCTGTTTTTT. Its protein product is CASSFGLAGLAGELFF.

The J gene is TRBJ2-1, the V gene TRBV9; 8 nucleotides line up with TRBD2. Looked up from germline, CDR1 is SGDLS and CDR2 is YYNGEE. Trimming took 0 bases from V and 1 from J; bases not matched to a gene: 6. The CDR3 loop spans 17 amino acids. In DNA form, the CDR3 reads TGTGCCAGCAGCGTAGTGGCTAGCGGGCTATCCTACAATGAGCAGTTCTTC. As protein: CASSVVASGLSYNEQFF.

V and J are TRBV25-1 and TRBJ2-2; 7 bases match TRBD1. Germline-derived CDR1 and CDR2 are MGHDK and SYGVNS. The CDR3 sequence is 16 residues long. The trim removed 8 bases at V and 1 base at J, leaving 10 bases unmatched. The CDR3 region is CASRARDSKNTGELFF. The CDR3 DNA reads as TGTGCCAGCCGCGCGAGGGACAGTAAGAACACCGGGGAGCTGTTTTTT. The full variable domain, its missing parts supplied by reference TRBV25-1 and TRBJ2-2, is EADIYQTPRYLVIGTGKKITLECSQTMGHDKMYWYQQDPGMELHLIHYSYGVNSTEKGDLSSESTVSRIRTEHFPLTLESARPSHTSQYLCASRARDSKNTGELFFGEGSRLTVL.